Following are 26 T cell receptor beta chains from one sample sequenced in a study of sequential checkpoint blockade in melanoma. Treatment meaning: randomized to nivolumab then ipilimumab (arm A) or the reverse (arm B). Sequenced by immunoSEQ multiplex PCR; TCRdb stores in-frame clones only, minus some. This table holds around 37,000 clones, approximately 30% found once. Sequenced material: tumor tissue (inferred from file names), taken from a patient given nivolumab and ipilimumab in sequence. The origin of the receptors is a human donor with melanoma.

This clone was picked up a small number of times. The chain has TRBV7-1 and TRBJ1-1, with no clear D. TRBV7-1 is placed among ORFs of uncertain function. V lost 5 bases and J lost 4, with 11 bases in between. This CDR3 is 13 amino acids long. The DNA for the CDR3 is TGTGCCAGCAGCCGACAAGGTATCACTGAAGCTTTCTTT. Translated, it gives CASSRQGITEAFF.

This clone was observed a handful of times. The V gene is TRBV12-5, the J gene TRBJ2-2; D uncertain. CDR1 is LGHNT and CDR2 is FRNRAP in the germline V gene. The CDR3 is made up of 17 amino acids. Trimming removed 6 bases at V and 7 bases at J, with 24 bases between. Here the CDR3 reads CASGLPSGPLGVGELFF. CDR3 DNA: TGTGCTAGTGGGTTGCCGTCTGGGCCGTTAGGAGTCGGGGAGCTGTTTTTT.

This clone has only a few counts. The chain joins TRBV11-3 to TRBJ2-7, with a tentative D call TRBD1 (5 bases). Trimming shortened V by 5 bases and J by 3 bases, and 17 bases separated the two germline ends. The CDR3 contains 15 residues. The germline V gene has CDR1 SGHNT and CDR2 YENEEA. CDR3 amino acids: CASSPTAGQGYEQYF. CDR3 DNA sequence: TGTGCCAGCAGCCCCACGGCTGGGCAGGGCTACGAGCAGTACTTC.

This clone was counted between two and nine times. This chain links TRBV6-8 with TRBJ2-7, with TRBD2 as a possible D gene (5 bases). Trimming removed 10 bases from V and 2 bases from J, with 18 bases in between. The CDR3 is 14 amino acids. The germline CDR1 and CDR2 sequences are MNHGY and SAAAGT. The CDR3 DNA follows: TGTGCCACCGATAAGTCGTCCGGGGCCTACGAGCAGTACTTC. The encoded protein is CATDKSSGAYEQYF.

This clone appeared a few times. The CDR3 region has the DNA TGTGCCAGCAGTGAGAACAGTGGAGACTACAATGAGCAGTTCTTC. This translates into CASSENSGDYNEQFF. This chain links TRBV9 with TRBJ2-1; D is ambiguous. This CDR3 has 15 residues. From germline, CDR1 is SGDLS and CDR2 YYNGEE. V lost 5 bases, J lost 3 bases, and 15 bases lay in between.

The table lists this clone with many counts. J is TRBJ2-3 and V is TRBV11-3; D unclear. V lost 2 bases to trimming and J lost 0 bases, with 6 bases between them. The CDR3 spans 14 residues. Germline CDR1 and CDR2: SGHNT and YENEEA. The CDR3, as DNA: TGTGCCAGCAGCTTAAGAGCAAGCACAGATACGCAGTATTTT. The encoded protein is CASSLRASTDTQYF.

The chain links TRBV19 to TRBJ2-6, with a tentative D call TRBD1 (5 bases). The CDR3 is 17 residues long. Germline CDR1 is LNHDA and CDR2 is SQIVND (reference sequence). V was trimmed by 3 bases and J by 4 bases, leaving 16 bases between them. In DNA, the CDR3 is TGTGCCAGTAGTATTTGGCCAGGGCTCAAAGGGGCCAACGTCCTGACTTTC. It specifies CASSIWPGLKGANVLTF. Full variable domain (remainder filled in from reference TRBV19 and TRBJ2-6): DGGITQSPKYLFRKEGQNVTLSCEQNLNHDAMYWYRQDPGQGLRLIYYSQIVNDFQKGDIAEGYSVSREKKESFPLTVTSAQKNPTAFYLCASSIWPGLKGANVLTFGAGSRLTVL.

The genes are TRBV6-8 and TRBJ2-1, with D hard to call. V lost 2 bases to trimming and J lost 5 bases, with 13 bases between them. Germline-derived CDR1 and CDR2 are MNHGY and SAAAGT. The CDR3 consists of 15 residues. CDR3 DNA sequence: TGTGCCAGCAGTTACAACGGCGCCCAAAACAATGAGCAGTTCTTC. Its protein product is CASSYNGAQNNEQFF.

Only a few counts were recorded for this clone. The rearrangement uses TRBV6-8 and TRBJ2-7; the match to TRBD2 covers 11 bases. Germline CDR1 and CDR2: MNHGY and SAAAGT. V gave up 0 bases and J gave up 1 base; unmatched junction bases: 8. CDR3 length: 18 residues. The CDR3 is CASSYSIGTSGKSYEQYF. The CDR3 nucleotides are TGTGCCAGCAGTTACTCAATAGGGACTAGCGGAAAATCCTACGAGCAGTACTTC.

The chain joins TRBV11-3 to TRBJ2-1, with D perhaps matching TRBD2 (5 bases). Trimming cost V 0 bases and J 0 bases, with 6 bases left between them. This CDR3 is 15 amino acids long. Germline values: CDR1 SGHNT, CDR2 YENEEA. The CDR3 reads CASSLDAGSYNEQFF. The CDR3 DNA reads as TGTGCCAGCAGCTTAGATGCGGGCTCCTACAATGAGCAGTTCTTC.

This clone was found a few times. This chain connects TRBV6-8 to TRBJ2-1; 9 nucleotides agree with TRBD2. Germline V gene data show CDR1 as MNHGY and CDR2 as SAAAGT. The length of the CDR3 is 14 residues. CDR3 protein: CAGSRGGHSEEQFF. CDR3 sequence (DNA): TGTGCGGGTTCGCGGGGGGGCCACTCCGAGGAGCAGTTCTTC.

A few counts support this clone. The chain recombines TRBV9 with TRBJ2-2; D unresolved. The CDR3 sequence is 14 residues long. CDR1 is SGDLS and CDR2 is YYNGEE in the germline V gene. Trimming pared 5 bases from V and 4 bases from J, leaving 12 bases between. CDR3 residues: CASSEASVTGELFF. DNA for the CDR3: TGTGCCAGCAGTGAAGCGTCTGTCACCGGGGAGCTGTTTTTT.

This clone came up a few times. The CDR3 coding sequence is TGTGCCAGCAGCCCAGGAAGGGGGACGAATCAGCCCCAGCATTTT. It translates to CASSPGRGTNQPQHF. The chain couples TRBV9 to TRBJ1-5, with D perhaps matching TRBD1 (6 bases). V lost 4 bases, J lost 4 bases, and 15 bases lay in between. This CDR3 contains 15 residues. The V gene's germline CDR1 is SGDLS and CDR2 YYNGEE.

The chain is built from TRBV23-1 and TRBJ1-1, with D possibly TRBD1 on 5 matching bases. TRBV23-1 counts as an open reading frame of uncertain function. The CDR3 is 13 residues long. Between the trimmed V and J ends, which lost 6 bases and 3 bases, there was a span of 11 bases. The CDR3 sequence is CASSFGGDTEAFF. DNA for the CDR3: TGCGCCAGCAGCTTCGGAGGGGACACTGAAGCTTTCTTT.

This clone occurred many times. The CDR3 DNA sequence: TGTGCCAGCAGCTTAGATACAGGGGGCGTAGGTGGCTACACCTTC. Its translation: CASSLDTGGVGGYTF. The gene calls are TRBV11-3 and TRBJ1-2; 9 bases are a match to TRBD1. The length of the CDR3 is 15 residues. Germline V gives CDR1 SGHNT, CDR2 YENEEA. Trimming took 0 bases from V and 7 from J; bases not matched to a gene: 6.

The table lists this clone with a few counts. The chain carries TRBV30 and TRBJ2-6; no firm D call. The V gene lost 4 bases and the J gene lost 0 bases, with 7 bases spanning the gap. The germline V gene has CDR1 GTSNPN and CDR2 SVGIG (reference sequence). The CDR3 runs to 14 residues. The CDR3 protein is CAWISNSGANVLTF. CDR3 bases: TGTGCCTGGATATCCAACTCTGGGGCCAACGTCCTGACTTTC. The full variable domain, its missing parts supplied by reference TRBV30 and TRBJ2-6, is SQTIHQWPATLVQPVGSPLSLECTVEGTSNPNLYWYRQAAGRGLQLLFYSVGIGQISSEVPQNLSASRPQDRQFILSSKKLLLSDSGFYLCAWISNSGANVLTFGAGSRLTVL.

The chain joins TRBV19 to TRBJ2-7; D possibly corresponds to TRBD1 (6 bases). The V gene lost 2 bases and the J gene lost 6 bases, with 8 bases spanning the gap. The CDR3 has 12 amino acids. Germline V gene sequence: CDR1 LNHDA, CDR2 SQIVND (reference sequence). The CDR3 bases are TGTGCCAGTAGTATACCCAGGGGCGAGCAGTACTTC. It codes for CASSIPRGEQYF. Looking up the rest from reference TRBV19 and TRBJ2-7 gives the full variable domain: DGGITQSPKYLFRKEGQNVTLSCEQNLNHDAMYWYRQDPGQGLRLIYYSQIVNDFQKGDIAEGYSVSREKKESFPLTVTSAQKNPTAFYLCASSIPRGEQYFGPGTRLTVT.

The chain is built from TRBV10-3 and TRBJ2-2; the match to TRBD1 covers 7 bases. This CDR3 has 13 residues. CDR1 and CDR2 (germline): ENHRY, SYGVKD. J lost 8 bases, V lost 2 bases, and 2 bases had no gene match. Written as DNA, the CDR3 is TGTGCCATCAGTGAGGACAGGGTGGGGGAGCTGTTTTTT. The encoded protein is CAISEDRVGELFF.

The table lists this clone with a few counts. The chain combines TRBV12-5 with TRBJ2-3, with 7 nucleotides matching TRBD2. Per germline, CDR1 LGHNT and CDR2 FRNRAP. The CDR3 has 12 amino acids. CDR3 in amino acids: CASTGGRDTQYF. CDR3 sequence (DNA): TGTGCCTCGACGGGGGGTCGGGATACGCAGTATTTT.

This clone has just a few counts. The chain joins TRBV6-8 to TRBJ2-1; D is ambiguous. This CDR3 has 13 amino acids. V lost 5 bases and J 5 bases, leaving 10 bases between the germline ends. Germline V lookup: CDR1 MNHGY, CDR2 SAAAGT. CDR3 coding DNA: TGTGCCAGCAGTACGGACGGAAACAATGAGCAGTTCTTC. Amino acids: CASSTDGNNEQFF.

The CDR3 coding sequence is TGTGCCAGCTCACCACCGGGGGTCTCCTACAATGAGCAGTTCTTC. Protein product: CASSPPGVSYNEQFF. V gene TRBV18 combines with J gene TRBJ2-1; D assignment may be TRBD1 or TRBD2 (5 bases each). The germline gives CDR1 KGHSH, CDR2 LQKENI. V was clipped by 0 bases and J by 0 bases, with 6 bases between them. CDR3 length: 15 residues.

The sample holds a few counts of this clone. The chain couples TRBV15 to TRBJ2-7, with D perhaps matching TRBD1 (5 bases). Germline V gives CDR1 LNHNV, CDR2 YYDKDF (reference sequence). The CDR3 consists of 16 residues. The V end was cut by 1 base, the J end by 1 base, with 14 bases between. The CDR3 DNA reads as TGTGCCACCAGCAGAGTAAGTCCAGGGCCTTCCTACGAGCAGTACTTC. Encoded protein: CATSRVSPGPSYEQYF. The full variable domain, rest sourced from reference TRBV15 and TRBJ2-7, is DAMVIQNPRYQVTQFGKPVTLSCSQTLNHNVMYWYQQKSSQAPKLLFHYYDKDFNNEADTPDNFQSRRPNTSFCFLDIRSPGLGDTAMYLCATSRVSPGPSYEQYFGPGTRLTVT.

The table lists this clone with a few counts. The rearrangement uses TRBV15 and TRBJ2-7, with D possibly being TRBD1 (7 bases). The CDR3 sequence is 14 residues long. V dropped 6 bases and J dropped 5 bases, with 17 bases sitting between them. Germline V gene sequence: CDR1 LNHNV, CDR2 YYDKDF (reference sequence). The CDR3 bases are TGTGCCACCAGTGTCTCAGGGGGGACGGACGAGCAGTACTTC. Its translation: CATSVSGGTDEQYF.

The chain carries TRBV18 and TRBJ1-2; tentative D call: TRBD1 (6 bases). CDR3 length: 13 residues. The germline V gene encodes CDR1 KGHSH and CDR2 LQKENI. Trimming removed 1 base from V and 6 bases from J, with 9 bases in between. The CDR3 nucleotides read TGTGCCAGCTCACCACAATCAGGGGATGGCTACACCTTC. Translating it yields CASSPQSGDGYTF. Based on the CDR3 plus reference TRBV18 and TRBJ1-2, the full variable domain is NAGVMQNPRHLVRRRGQEARLRCSPMKGHSHVYWYRQLPEEGLKFMVYLQKENIIDESGMPKERFSAEFPKEGPSILRIQQVVRGDSAAYFCASSPQSGDGYTFGSGTRLTVV.

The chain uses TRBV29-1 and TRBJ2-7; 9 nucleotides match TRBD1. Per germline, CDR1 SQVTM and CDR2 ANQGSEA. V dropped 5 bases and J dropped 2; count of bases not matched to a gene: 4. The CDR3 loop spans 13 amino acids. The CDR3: CSVRDRAAYEQYF. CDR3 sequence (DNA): TGCAGCGTTAGGGACAGGGCTGCCTACGAGCAGTACTTC.

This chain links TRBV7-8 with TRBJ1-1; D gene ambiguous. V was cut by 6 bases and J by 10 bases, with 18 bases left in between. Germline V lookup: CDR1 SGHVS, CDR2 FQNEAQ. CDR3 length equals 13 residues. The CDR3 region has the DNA TGTGCCAGCAGTTCGATAAGTCACTTGGGAGCTTTCTTT. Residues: CASSSISHLGAFF.